The clone carrying this T cell receptor (beta chain) was recorded a few times. Assay: immunoSEQ multiplex PCR; the TCRdb copy retains only in-frame clones and omits some. This table has around 26,000 clones, roughly 76% appearing once. CDR1 and CDR2 (germline): KGHSH, LQKENI. The trim removed 6 bases at V and 7 bases at J, leaving 8 bases unmatched. The length of the CDR3 is 14 residues. The data were taken from a study of blood T cell repertoires in COVID-19. Sequenced material: peripheral blood. The chain carries TRBV18 and TRBJ1-4; 7 bases agree with TRBD1. This clonotype originated in an elderly woman with acute or convalescent COVID-19. This CDR3 reads CASSPDRDAEKLFF. The CDR3 bases are TGTGCCAGCTCTCCTGACAGGGATGCTGAAAAACTGTTTTTT. Based on the CDR3 plus reference TRBV18 and TRBJ1-4, the full variable domain is NAGVMQNPRHLVRRRGQEARLRCSPMKGHSHVYWYRQLPEEGLKFMVYLQKENIIDESGMPKERFSAEFPKEGPSILRIQQVVRGDSAAYFCASSPDRDAEKLFFGSGTQLSVL.